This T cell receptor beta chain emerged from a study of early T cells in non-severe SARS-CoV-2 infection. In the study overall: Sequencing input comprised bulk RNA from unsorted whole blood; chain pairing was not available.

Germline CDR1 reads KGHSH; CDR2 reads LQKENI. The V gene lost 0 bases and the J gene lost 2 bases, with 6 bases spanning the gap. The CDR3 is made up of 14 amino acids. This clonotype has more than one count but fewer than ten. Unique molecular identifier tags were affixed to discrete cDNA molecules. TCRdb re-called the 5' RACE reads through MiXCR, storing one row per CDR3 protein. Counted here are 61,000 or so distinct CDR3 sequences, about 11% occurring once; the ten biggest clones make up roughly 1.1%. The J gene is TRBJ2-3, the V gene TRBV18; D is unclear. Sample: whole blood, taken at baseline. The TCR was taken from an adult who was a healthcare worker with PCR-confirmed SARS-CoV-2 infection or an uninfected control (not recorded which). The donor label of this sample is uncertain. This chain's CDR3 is CASSPPVATDTQYF. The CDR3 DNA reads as TGTGCCAGCTCACCACCGGTCGCCACAGATACGCAGTATTTT.